Presented here are 14 T cell receptor beta chains from one specimen sequenced in a study of blood T cell repertoires in COVID-19. Only in-frame clones appear in the TCRdb table, and some are missing; sequencing was by immunoSEQ multiplex PCR. This sample carries about 97,000 clones, approximately 78% of them seen once, and the ten largest clones take about 9.3%. The sample comprised peripheral blood. All receptors derive from a man aged 55 to 70 with active or convalescent COVID-19.

The chain uses TRBV5-8 and TRBJ2-5; the match to TRBD1 covers 11 bases. V lost 4 bases and J lost 5; bases outside the gene matches: 7. CDR3 size: 15 residues. Germline values: CDR1 SGHTS, CDR2 YDEGEE. As DNA, the CDR3 is TGTGCCAGCAGCCACAGGACAGGGGGCGTGGAGACCCAGTACTTC. Protein: CASSHRTGGVETQYF.

The V gene is TRBV13, the J gene TRBJ1-1; the D gene is possibly TRBD1 (6 bases). The CDR3 contains 15 residues. The germline V and J ends were trimmed by 5 bases and 0 bases, with 13 bases remaining between them. Germline V gene sequence: CDR1 PRHDT, CDR2 FYEKMQ (reference sequence). CDR3 protein: CASSPQRGLNTEAFF. DNA for the CDR3: TGTGCCAGCAGCCCGCAAAGGGGGTTGAACACTGAAGCTTTCTTT.

V and J are TRBV15 and TRBJ2-1, with 9 bases matching TRBD2. Trimming cost V 3 bases and J 4 bases; bases outside gene matches: 4. Germline CDR1 LNHNV, CDR2 YYDKDF (reference sequence). This CDR3 region has 15 residues. The CDR3 DNA reads as TGTGCCACCAGCAGGGGGCGGGAGGGATACAATGAGCAGTTCTTC. It encodes CATSRGREGYNEQFF.

The chain has TRBV7-8 and TRBJ2-1; 8 bases align to TRBD2. Germline-derived CDR1 and CDR2 are SGHVS and FQNEAQ. The CDR3 loop spans 16 amino acids. Trimming cost V 2 bases and J 5 bases; bases outside gene matches: 8. The CDR3 DNA reads as TGTGCCAGCAGCTTATTTGTAGCGGGAATGGACAATGAGCAGTTCTTC. Translation gives CASSLFVAGMDNEQFF.

The rearrangement joins TRBV28 to TRBJ2-5, with TRBD2 matching 9 bases. The CDR3 loop spans 15 amino acids. J was trimmed by 1 base and V by 3 bases; bases with no gene match: 3. CDR1 is MDHEN, CDR2 SYDVKM, per germline. CDR3 in amino acids: CASSFSGGSQETQYF. In DNA, the CDR3 is TGTGCCAGCAGTTTTAGCGGGGGCAGCCAAGAGACCCAGTACTTC.

The chain has TRBV18 and TRBJ1-5; D is possibly TRBD1 (6 bases). Germline-derived CDR1 and CDR2 are KGHSH and LQKENI. The ends were cut back, 6 bases at V and 9 bases at J, with 15 bases in the middle. The CDR3 is 13 amino acids. The CDR3 protein is CASSPTGVGPQHF. The CDR3 bases are TGTGCCAGCTCCCCGACAGGTGTGGGGCCCCAGCATTTT.

This chain connects TRBV3-1 (or the pseudogene TRBV3-2) to TRBJ1-5; D uncertain. Deletions cut 5 bases from V and 1 base from J, with 9 bases between. Germline V gene lookup returns CDR1 LGHDT and CDR2 YNNKEL (reference sequence). The CDR3 contains 14 residues. CDR3 protein: CASSSLESNQPQHF. DNA for the CDR3: TGTGCCAGCAGCTCATTGGAGAGCAATCAGCCCCAGCATTTT.

This chain uses TRBV28 with TRBJ2-3, with 8 nucleotides matching TRBD1. The CDR3 has 17 amino acids. The germline V gene encodes CDR1 MDHEN and CDR2 SYDVKM. V shed 5 bases and J 3 bases; nucleotides not matched to a gene: 13. The CDR3, as DNA: TGTGCCAGCAGTGGGCGGGACAGGCAAACTGGGACAGATACGCAGTATTTT. Protein product: CASSGRDRQTGTDTQYF.

This chain joins TRBV11-2 and TRBJ2-1; no firm D call. This CDR3 spans 13 amino acids. From germline, CDR1 is SGHAT and CDR2 FQNNGV. V shed 6 bases and J shed 5 bases, with 11 bases lying between them. The CDR3 coding sequence is TGTGCCAGCAGTCTTGACACTCACAATGAGCAGTTCTTC. This encodes CASSLDTHNEQFF. The full variable domain, its missing parts supplied by reference TRBV11-2 and TRBJ2-1, is EAGVAQSPRYKIIEKRQSVAFWCNPISGHATLYWYQQILGQGPKLLIQFQNNGVVDDSQLPKDRFSAERLKGVDSTLKIQPAKLEDSAVYLCASSLDTHNEQFFGPGTRLTVL.

The chain employs TRBV25-1 and TRBJ2-1; 10 nucleotides match TRBD1. The J segment lost 0 bases and the V segment lost 6 bases, leaving 5 bases of the junction unmatched. Germline V lookup: CDR1 MGHDK, CDR2 SYGVNS. The CDR3 sequence is 16 residues long. DNA for the CDR3: TGTGCCAGCAGCCCCTGGACAGGGGGCTCCTACAATGAGCAGTTCTTC. As protein: CASSPWTGGSYNEQFF.

The chain carries TRBV14 and TRBJ2-4; 7 nucleotides line up with TRBD2. The CDR3 covers 18 residues. Germline CDR1 is SGHDN and CDR2 is FVKESK. Losses at the gene ends were 0 bases for V and 6 bases for J; bases not matched to a gene: 14. This CDR3 is CASSQEWGMSREGNIQYF. The CDR3, as DNA: TGTGCCAGCAGCCAAGAGTGGGGTATGAGCAGGGAGGGAAACATTCAGTACTTC.

The V gene is TRBV5-6, the J gene TRBJ2-5; D not resolved. The CDR3 loop spans 13 amino acids. V lost 0 bases, J lost 5 bases, and 8 bases lay in between. Germline V CDR1 and CDR2: SGHDT, YYEEEE. As DNA, the CDR3 is TGTGCCAGCAGCTTGGACAGAACGGAGACCCAGTACTTC. As protein: CASSLDRTETQYF.

This chain connects TRBV6-2 or TRBV6-3 to TRBJ2-1; maybe TRBD2 (5 bases). Trimming removed 5 bases at V and 14 bases at J, with 16 bases between. Germline CDR1 MNHEY, CDR2 SVGEGT. The CDR3 loop spans 12 amino acids. The CDR3 DNA reads TGTGCCAGCAGTGTCCATCCTAGAGGGAAGTTCTTC. Encoded protein: CASSVHPRGKFF.

This chain joins TRBV27 and TRBJ2-3, with 9 positions matching TRBD2. Germline-derived CDR1 and CDR2 are MNHEY and SMNVEV (reference sequence). This CDR3 region has 18 residues. V shed 8 bases and J 9 bases; nucleotides not matched to a gene: 24. CDR3 loop: CASGPLRPRVSGRNTQYF. The CDR3 DNA is TGTGCCAGCGGTCCTCTACGGCCTAGGGTTAGCGGGAGAAACACGCAGTATTTT.